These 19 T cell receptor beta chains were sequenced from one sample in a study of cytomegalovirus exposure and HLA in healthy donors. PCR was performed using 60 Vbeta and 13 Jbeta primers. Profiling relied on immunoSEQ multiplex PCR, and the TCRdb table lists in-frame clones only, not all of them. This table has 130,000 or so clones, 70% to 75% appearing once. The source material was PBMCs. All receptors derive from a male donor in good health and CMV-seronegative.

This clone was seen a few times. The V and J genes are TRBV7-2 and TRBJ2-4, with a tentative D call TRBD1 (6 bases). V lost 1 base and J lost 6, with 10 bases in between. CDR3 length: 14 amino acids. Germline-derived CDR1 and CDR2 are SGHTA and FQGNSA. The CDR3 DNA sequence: TGTGCCAGCAGCTTAGACAGGGTATCAAACATTCAGTACTTC. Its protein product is CASSLDRVSNIQYF. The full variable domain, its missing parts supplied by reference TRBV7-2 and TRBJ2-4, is GAGVSQSPSNKVTEKGKDVELRCDPISGHTALYWYRQSLGQGLEFLIYFQGNSAPDKSGLPSDRFSAERTGGSVSTLTIQRTQQEDSAVYLCASSLDRVSNIQYFGAGTRLSVL.

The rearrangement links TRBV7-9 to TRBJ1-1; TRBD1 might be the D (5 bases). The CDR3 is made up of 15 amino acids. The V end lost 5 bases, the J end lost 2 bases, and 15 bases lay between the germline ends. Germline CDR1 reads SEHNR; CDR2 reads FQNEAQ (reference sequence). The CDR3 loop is CASSLAGRTNTEAFF. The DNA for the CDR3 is TGTGCCAGCAGCCTTGCCGGCAGGACAAACACTGAAGCTTTCTTT. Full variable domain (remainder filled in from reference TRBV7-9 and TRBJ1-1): DTGVSQNPRHKITKRGQNVTFRCDPISEHNRLYWYRQTLGQGPEFLTYFQNEAQLEKSRLLSDRFSAERPKGSFSTLEIQRTEQGDSAMYLCASSLAGRTNTEAFFGQGTRLTVV.

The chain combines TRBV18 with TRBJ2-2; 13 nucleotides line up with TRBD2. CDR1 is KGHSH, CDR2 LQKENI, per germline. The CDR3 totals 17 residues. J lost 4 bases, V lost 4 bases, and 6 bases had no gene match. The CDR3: CASSRGLAGQSTGELFF. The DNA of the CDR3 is TGTGCCAGCTCACGGGGACTAGCGGGACAAAGCACCGGGGAGCTGTTTTTT.

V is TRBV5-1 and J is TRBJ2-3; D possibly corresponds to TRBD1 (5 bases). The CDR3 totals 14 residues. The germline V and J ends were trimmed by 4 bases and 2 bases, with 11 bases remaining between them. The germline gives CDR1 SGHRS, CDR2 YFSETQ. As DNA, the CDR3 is TGCGCCAGCAGCATAGGGGATGCCACAGATACGCAGTATTTT. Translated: CASSIGDATDTQYF.

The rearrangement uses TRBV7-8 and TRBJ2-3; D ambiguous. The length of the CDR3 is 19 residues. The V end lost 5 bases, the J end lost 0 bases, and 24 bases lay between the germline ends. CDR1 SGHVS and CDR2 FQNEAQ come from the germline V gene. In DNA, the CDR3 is TGTGCCAGCAGCCCCTTTGTCATAGGAGCAGCTCCTAGCACAGATACGCAGTATTTT. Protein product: CASSPFVIGAAPSTDTQYF.

The CDR3 protein is CASSDGSGTGLDEQFF. The CDR3, as DNA: TGTGCCAGTAGTGACGGCTCTGGGACAGGCCTTGATGAGCAGTTCTTC. The chain couples TRBV19 to TRBJ2-1; TRBD1 matches 8 bases. Germline V CDR1 and CDR2: LNHDA, SQIVND (reference sequence). This CDR3 is 16 amino acids long. V dropped 5 bases and J dropped 8; count of bases not matched to a gene: 14.

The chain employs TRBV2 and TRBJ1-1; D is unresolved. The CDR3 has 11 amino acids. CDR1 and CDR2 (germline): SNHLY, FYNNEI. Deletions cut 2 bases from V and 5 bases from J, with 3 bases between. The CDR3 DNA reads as TGTGCCAGCAGTGAACTGACTGAAGCTTTCTTT. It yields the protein CASSELTEAFF.

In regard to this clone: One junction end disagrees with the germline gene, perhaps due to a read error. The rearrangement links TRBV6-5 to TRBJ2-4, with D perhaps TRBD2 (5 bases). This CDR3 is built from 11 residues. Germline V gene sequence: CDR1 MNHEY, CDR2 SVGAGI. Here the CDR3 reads CAGSTGIFQYF. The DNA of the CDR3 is TGTGCCGGCAGTACCGGGATCTTTCAGTACTTC.

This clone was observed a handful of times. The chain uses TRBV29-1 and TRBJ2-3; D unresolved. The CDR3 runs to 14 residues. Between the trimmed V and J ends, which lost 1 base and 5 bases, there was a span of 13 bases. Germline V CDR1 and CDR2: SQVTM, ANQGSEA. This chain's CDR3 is CSVEARLSGDTQYF. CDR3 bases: TGCAGCGTTGAAGCGCGTCTGTCCGGAGATACGCAGTATTTT.

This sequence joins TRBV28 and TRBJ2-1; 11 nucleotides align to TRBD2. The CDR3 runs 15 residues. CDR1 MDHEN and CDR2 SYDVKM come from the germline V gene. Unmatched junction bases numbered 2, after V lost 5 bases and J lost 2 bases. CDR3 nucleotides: TGTGCCAGCAGTCTAGCGGGAGGAACCTACAATGAGCAGTTCTTC. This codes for CASSLAGGTYNEQFF.

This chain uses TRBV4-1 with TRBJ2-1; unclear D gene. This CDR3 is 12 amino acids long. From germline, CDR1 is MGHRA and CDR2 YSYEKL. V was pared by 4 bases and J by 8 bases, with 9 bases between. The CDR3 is CASSRVIDEQFF. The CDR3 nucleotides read TGCGCCAGCAGCCGAGTCATCGATGAGCAGTTCTTC.

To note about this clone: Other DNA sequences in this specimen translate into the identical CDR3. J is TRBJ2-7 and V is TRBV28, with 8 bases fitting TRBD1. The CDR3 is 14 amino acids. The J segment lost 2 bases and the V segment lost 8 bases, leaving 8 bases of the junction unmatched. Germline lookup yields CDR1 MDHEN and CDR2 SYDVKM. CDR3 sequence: CASRTGTGTYEQYF. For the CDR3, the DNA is TGTGCCAGCCGAACCGGGACAGGTACCTACGAGCAGTACTTC.

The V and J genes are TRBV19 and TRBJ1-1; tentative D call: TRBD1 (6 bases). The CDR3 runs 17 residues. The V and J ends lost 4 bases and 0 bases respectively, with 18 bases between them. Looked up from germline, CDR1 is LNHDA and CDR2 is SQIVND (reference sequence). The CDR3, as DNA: TGTGCCAGTAGTACCCACAGGGACCGTCTCATGAACACTGAAGCTTTCTTT. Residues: CASSTHRDRLMNTEAFF.

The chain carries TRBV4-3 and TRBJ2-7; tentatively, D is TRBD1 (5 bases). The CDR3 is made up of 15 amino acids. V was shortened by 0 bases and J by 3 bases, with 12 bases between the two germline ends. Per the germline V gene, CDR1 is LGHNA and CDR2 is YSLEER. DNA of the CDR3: TGCGCCAGCAGCCAAGATTTGCCAGGGAACTACGAGCAGTACTTC. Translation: CASSQDLPGNYEQYF.

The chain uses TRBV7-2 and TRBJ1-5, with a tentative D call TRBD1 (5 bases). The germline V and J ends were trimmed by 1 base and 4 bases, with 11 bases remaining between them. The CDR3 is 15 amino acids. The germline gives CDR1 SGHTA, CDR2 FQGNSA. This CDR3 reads CASSLGVGVNQPQHF. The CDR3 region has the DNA TGTGCCAGCAGCTTAGGCGTAGGGGTTAATCAGCCCCAGCATTTT.

The CDR3 coding sequence is TGTGCCTGGAGTCCAGGATCCTACGAGCAGTACTTC. It is translated as CAWSPGSYEQYF. The V and J genes are TRBV30 and TRBJ2-7; D not certain. Trimming pared 2 bases from V and 1 base from J, leaving 6 bases between. Germline values: CDR1 GTSNPN, CDR2 SVGIG (reference sequence). The CDR3 runs to 12 residues.

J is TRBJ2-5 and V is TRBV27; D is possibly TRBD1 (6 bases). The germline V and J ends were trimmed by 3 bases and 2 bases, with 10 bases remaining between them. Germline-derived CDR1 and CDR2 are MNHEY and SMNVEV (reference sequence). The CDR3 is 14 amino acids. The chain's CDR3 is CASSFLGGQETQYF. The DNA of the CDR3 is TGTGCCAGCAGTTTCCTAGGGGGACAAGAGACCCAGTACTTC.

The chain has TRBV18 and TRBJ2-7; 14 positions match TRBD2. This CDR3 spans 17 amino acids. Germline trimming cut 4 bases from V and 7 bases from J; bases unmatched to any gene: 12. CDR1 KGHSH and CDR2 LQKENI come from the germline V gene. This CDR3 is CASSQTSGGGSSLEQYF. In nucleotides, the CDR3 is TGTGCCAGCTCACAGACTAGCGGGGGGGGCTCTTCTCTGGAGCAGTACTTC. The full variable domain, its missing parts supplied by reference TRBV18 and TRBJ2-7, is NAGVMQNPRHLVRRRGQEARLRCSPMKGHSHVYWYRQLPEEGLKFMVYLQKENIIDESGMPKERFSAEFPKEGPSILRIQQVVRGDSAAYFCASSQTSGGGSSLEQYFGPGTRLTVT.

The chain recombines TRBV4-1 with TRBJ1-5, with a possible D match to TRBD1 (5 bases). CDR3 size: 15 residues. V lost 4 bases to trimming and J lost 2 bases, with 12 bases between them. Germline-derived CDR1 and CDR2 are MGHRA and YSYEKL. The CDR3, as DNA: TGCGCCAGCAGCCGAGAGGGGAGTGGCAATCAGCCCCAGCATTTT. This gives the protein CASSREGSGNQPQHF.